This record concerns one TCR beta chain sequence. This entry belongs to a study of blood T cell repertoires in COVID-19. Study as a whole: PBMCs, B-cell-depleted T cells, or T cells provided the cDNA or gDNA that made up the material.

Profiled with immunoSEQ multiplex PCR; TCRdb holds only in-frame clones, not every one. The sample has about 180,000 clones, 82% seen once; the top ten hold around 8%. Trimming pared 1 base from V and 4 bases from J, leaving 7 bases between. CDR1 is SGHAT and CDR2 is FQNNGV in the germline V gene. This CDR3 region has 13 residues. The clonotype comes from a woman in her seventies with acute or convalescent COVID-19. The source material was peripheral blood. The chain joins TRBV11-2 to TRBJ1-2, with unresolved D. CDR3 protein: CASSLGQFYGYTF. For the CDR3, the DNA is TGTGCCAGCAGCTTAGGGCAGTTCTATGGCTACACCTTC.